A single T cell receptor beta chain is shown here with its context. Its target is unknown. The same CDR3 can be traced to other DNA sequences in this sample. This sample is part of a study of shared clonotypes between healthy human individuals. General observations from the study: The study found roughly 5% of naive CD4 clonotypes shared across a few donors. Relative to their counterparts shared across all four donors, non-shared clonotypes exhibited diminished generation probabilities.

Looked up from germline, CDR1 is ENHRY and CDR2 is SYGVKD. CDR3 length: 14 residues. V lost 0 bases, J lost 1 base, and 7 bases lay in between. Positively selected for CCR7, the CD45RO-negative cells used as naive CD8 cells excluded terminally differentiated effector memory CD45RA+ cells. Sequencing was performed with immunoSEQ multiplex PCR; in TCRdb, only in-frame clones are kept and a portion is missing. Of about 2 million clones listed, roughly 95% are singletons. This TCR was sampled from a man aged 18 to 35 in good health. This chain joins TRBV10-3 and TRBJ2-7; perhaps TRBD2 as D (6 bases). Sequencing was performed on naive CD8+ T cells sorted from blood. CDR3 in amino acids: CAISESGGSYEQYF. The CDR3 bases are TGTGCCATCAGTGAGTCCGGGGGTTCCTACGAGCAGTACTTC.